The 32 T cell receptor beta chains in this list originate from one sample, sequenced in a study of early T cells in non-severe SARS-CoV-2 infection. MiXCR was run by TCRdb on the 5' RACE reads, yielding one entry per CDR3 protein. The sample records some 61,000 distinct CDR3 sequences, around 9% being singletons. Sequencing was done on a sample of whole blood. The receptors were gathered from an adult who was a healthcare worker with PCR-confirmed SARS-CoV-2 infection or an uninfected control (not recorded which).

This clonotype has only a few counts. This chain joins TRBV30 and TRBJ1-5; the match to TRBD1 covers 8 bases. The CDR3 length is 13 residues. CDR1 is GTSNPN and CDR2 is SVGIG in the germline V gene (reference sequence). The V gene end was trimmed by 5 bases and the J gene end by 4 bases; junction bases not matched to a gene: 4. CDR3 DNA sequence: TGTGCCTGGGGGACAGGTTGGAATCAGCCCCAGCATTTT. This codes for CAWGTGWNQPQHF.

Only a few counts were recorded for this clonotype. The rearrangement joins TRBV10-2 to TRBJ1-2, with 8 bases identical to TRBD1. The CDR3 is made up of 13 amino acids. Germline V lookup: CDR1 WSHSY, CDR2 SAAADI. Losses at the gene ends were 6 bases for V and 6 bases for J; bases not matched to a gene: 6. The CDR3 nucleotides read TGCGCCAGCAGCCGCGGACAGGGTGATGGCTACACCTTC. Translated, it gives CASSRGQGDGYTF.

This clonotype showed up just a few times. The chain combines TRBV20-1 with TRBJ2-2; D is unresolved. V was shortened by 5 bases and J by 2 bases, with 12 bases between the two germline ends. Germline-derived CDR1 and CDR2 are DFQATT and SNEGSKA (reference sequence). This CDR3 has 14 amino acids. The CDR3 DNA follows: TGCAGTGCTGGCGAAGGACCAAACACCGGGGAGCTGTTTTTT. Protein: CSAGEGPNTGELFF.

This clonotype was counted at least ten times. V and J are TRBV12-3 or TRBV12-4 and TRBJ2-5; D not resolved. V gave up 5 bases and J gave up 2 bases, with 3 bases separating them. CDR3 size: 11 residues. CDR3 loop: CASSRQETQYF. CDR3 DNA sequence: TGTGCCAGCAGTCGTCAAGAGACCCAGTACTTC.

In this sample, this clonotype turned up many times. The gene calls are TRBV7-9 and TRBJ1-5; D is unclear. V was trimmed by 3 bases and J by 0 bases, leaving 12 bases between them. The germline V gene encodes CDR1 SEHNR and CDR2 FQNEAQ (reference sequence). The CDR3 length is 16 residues. DNA for the CDR3: TGTGCCAGCAGCTTTGGACGCCAAGATAGCAATCAGCCCCAGCATTTT. The encoded protein is CASSFGRQDSNQPQHF.

The chain joins TRBV7-8 to TRBJ2-2; D gene unclear. The CDR3 extends over 14 amino acids. Germline V lookup: CDR1 SGHVS, CDR2 FQNEAQ. The germline V and J ends were trimmed by 4 bases and 2 bases, with 8 bases remaining between them. CDR3 sequence reads: CASSSTDNTGELFF. As DNA, the CDR3 is TGTGCCAGCAGCTCGACGGATAACACCGGGGAGCTGTTTTTT.

The chain links TRBV12-3 or TRBV12-4 to TRBJ2-3; no reliable D call. V gave up 3 bases and J gave up 3 bases, with 1 base separating them. The CDR3 has 11 residues. In DNA form, the CDR3 reads TGTGCCAGCAGTTTTACAGATACGCAGTATTTT. This encodes CASSFTDTQYF.

The V gene is TRBV6-2 or TRBV6-3, the J gene TRBJ1-4; 8 nucleotides agree with TRBD1. The germline V gene has CDR1 MNHEY and CDR2 SVGEGT. Trimming cost V 7 bases and J 7 bases; bases outside gene matches: 8. The CDR3 length is 14 residues. CDR3 coding DNA: TGTGCCAGCAATCGCGGACAGGGAGGTGAAAAACTGTTTTTT. Translated, it gives CASNRGQGGEKLFF.

Only a few counts were recorded for this clonotype. This sequence joins TRBV2 and TRBJ2-3, with D unresolved. Germline CDR1 reads SNHLY; CDR2 reads FYNNEI. V was clipped by 1 base and J by 5 bases, with 16 bases between them. The CDR3 has 16 residues. The CDR3 DNA is TGTGCCAGCAGTGAAGGGGCAGCTTGGGGATTAGATACGCAGTATTTT. Its protein product is CASSEGAAWGLDTQYF.

This clonotype was found many times. This chain joins TRBV30 and TRBJ1-6, with 7 nucleotides matching TRBD1. After removal of 2 bases from V and 9 bases from J, the junction contained 10 bases not matched to a gene. The CDR3 is 15 amino acids. CDR1 is GTSNPN and CDR2 is SVGIG in the germline V gene (reference sequence). In DNA form, the CDR3 reads TGTGCCTGGAGTACCCTCAGGGGGAGACGTTCACCCCTCCACTTT. Its protein is CAWSTLRGRRSPLHF. Supplemented by reference TRBV30 and TRBJ1-6, the full variable domain reads SQTIHQWPATLVQPVGSPLSLECTVEGTSNPNLYWYRQAAGRGLQLLFYSVGIGQISSEVPQNLSASRPQDRQFILSSKKLLLSDSGFYLCAWSTLRGRRSPLHFGNGTRLTVT.

Ten or more counts support this clonotype. V gene TRBV27 combines with J gene TRBJ2-5, with TRBD2 matching over 9 bases. Germline CDR1 MNHEY, CDR2 SMNVEV (reference sequence). The length of the CDR3 is 16 residues. Germline trimming cut 6 bases from V and 6 bases from J; bases unmatched to any gene: 14. Here the CDR3 reads CASSQERGGAWKTQYF. DNA of the CDR3: TGTGCCAGCAGCCAAGAGCGCGGGGGGGCGTGGAAGACCCAGTACTTC.

This clonotype has just a few counts. The chain uses TRBV7-6 and TRBJ2-5; D is possibly TRBD1 (5 bases). Germline CDR1 is SGHVS and CDR2 is FNYEAQ. The CDR3 totals 15 residues. Trimming removed 7 bases at V and 5 bases at J, with 20 bases between. CDR3 nucleotide sequence: TGTGCCAGCACCCTCCGTCCACAGGCTCGCGAGACCCAGTACTTC. It is translated as CASTLRPQARETQYF. Full variable domain (outside the CDR3, taken from reference TRBV7-6 and TRBJ2-5): GAGVSQSPRYKVTKRGQDVALRCDPISGHVSLYWYRQALGQGPEFLTYFNYEAQQDKSGLPNDRFSAERPEGSISTLTIQRTEQRDSAMYRCASTLRPQARETQYFGPGTRLLVL.

The J gene is TRBJ1-1, the V gene TRBV5-8; D might be TRBD1 (5 bases). This CDR3 has 15 amino acids. Between the trimmed V and J ends, which lost 5 bases and 0 bases, there was a span of 14 bases. Germline CDR1 reads SGHTS; CDR2 reads YDEGEE. CDR3 amino acids: CASRKGRALNTEAFF. The CDR3 DNA sequence: TGTGCCAGCAGGAAGGGACGGGCCTTGAACACTGAAGCTTTCTTT.

As DNA, the CDR3 is TGTGCCAGCAGTTACAGGGCGGGGCACACTGAAGCTTTCTTT. Its translation is CASSYRAGHTEAFF. The rearrangement links TRBV6-5 to TRBJ1-1; TRBD1 might be the D (5 bases). Germline loops: CDR1 MNHEY, CDR2 SVGAGI. The CDR3 has 14 residues. V was trimmed by 2 bases and J by 3 bases, leaving 10 bases between them.

The chain is built from TRBV30 and TRBJ1-2; 7 bases are shared with TRBD1. In germline, CDR1 is GTSNPN, CDR2 SVGIG (reference sequence). The CDR3 consists of 18 residues. J was trimmed by 1 base and V by 1 base; bases with no gene match: 15. The CDR3, as DNA: TGTGCCTGGAGTGCCCAGGAGGGACAGCCCTTCTTTAACTATGGCTACACCTTC. Translated: CAWSAQEGQPFFNYGYTF.

The chain has TRBV6-1 and TRBJ2-3, with D possibly TRBD2 on 6 matching bases. Germline CDR1 and CDR2: MNHNS and SASEGT. V dropped 4 bases and J dropped 2 bases, with 13 bases sitting between them. The CDR3 has 15 amino acids. The CDR3 sequence is CASSGGLRFTDTQYF. The CDR3 DNA is TGTGCCAGCAGTGGAGGACTAAGATTCACAGATACGCAGTATTTT.

The chain recombines TRBV12-3 or TRBV12-4 with TRBJ2-5, with TRBD2 as a possible D gene (5 bases). V lost 5 bases and J lost 4, with 8 bases in between. The CDR3 is made up of 12 amino acids. The CDR3 protein is CASSLEGETQYF. As DNA, the CDR3 is TGTGCCAGCAGTCTAGAGGGAGAGACCCAGTACTTC.

In this sample, this clonotype turned up many times. The V call is TRBV12-3 or TRBV12-4, the J call TRBJ2-7; D uncertain. V was pared by 6 bases and J by 2 bases, with 11 bases between. The CDR3 runs to 13 residues. The CDR3 protein is CASSPPNTYEQYF. In nucleotides, the CDR3 is TGTGCCAGCAGCCCACCCAACACCTACGAGCAGTACTTC.

This clonotype was seen only a few times. The chain recombines TRBV20-1 with TRBJ2-7, with D tentatively TRBD2 (5 bases). Trimming took off 1 base at V and 6 bases at J, with 7 bases between the two ends. CDR1 and CDR2 (germline): DFQATT, SNEGSKA (reference sequence). The CDR3 contains 11 residues. The CDR3 DNA is TGCAGTGCTAGAGCGGGAATCGAGCAGTACTTC. Amino acid sequence: CSARAGIEQYF.

In this sample, this clonotype turned up a few times. The chain uses TRBV2 and TRBJ1-6, with D unclear. Between the trimmed V and J ends, which lost 3 bases and 7 bases, there was a span of 10 bases. The CDR3 length is 14 residues. From germline, CDR1 is SNHLY and CDR2 FYNNEI. CDR3 sequence reads: CASSERAVNSPLHF. The DNA of the CDR3 is TGTGCCAGCAGTGAGCGCGCAGTCAATTCACCCCTCCACTTT.

This clonotype was counted ten times or more. The chain links TRBV12-3 or TRBV12-4 to TRBJ1-2; 9 bases match TRBD1. The CDR3 length is 15 residues. Trimming took 2 bases from V and 3 from J; bases not matched to a gene: 4. CDR3 nucleotides: TGTGCCAGCAGTTTACCCGGACAGGGGTACTATGGCTACACCTTC. It is translated as CASSLPGQGYYGYTF.

This clonotype was seen repeatedly, ten times or more. The chain joins TRBV7-2 to TRBJ1-4, with 9 bases matching TRBD1. The CDR3 runs to 15 residues. Germline V gives CDR1 SGHTA, CDR2 FQGNSA. V trimming: 0 bases; J trimming: 7 bases; junction bases outside the gene matches: 3. CDR3 nucleotides: TGTGCCAGCAGCTTAGCCGGGACAGGGAGTGAAAAACTGTTTTTT. It specifies CASSLAGTGSEKLFF.

This clonotype came up a few times. The chain recombines TRBV10-3 with TRBJ1-1, with 12 nucleotides matching TRBD1. The CDR3 is 15 residues long. The V gene's germline CDR1 is ENHRY and CDR2 SYGVKD. V shed 6 bases, J shed 3 bases, and the junction held 5 bases outside the gene matches. The DNA of the CDR3 is TGTGCCATCAGGGGACAGGGGGCGAGGGACACTGAAGCTTTCTTT. Translation: CAIRGQGARDTEAFF.

V is TRBV5-1 and J is TRBJ2-6; D gene uncertain. This CDR3 comprises 16 residues. Germline loops: CDR1 SGHRS, CDR2 YFSETQ. Deletions cut 2 bases from V and 0 bases from J, with 9 bases between. The CDR3 is CASSLFQDSGANVLTF. DNA of the CDR3: TGCGCCAGCAGCTTATTTCAGGACTCTGGGGCCAACGTCCTGACTTTC.

The chain has TRBV5-4 and TRBJ2-5, with D uncertain. Trimming stripped 1 base from V and 5 bases from J, with 3 bases between. CDR3 length: 11 amino acids. Germline values: CDR1 SGHNT, CDR2 YYREEE (reference sequence). As DNA, the CDR3 is TGTGCCAGCAGCTTGTCGGAGACCCAGTACTTC. Amino acids: CASSLSETQYF. Combining the CDR3 with reference TRBV5-4 and TRBJ2-5 gives the whole variable domain ETGVTQSPTHLIKTRGQQVTLRCSSQSGHNTVSWYQQALGQGPQFIFQYYREEENGRGNFPPRFSGLQFPNYSSELNVNALELDDSALYLCASSLSETQYFGPGTRLLVL.

This clonotype has more than one count but fewer than ten. The V and J genes are TRBV14 and TRBJ2-3; no firm D call. The CDR3 covers 14 residues. The germline CDR1 and CDR2 sequences are SGHDN and FVKESK. V lost 4 bases to trimming and J lost 3 bases, with 11 bases between them. CDR3 region: CASSLSLATDTQYF. The CDR3 DNA reads TGTGCCAGCAGCCTAAGTCTCGCGACAGATACGCAGTATTTT.

This clonotype was counted between two and nine times. The chain has TRBV29-1 and TRBJ1-1; 8 nucleotides line up with TRBD1. This CDR3 comprises 12 residues. The V gene's germline CDR1 is SQVTM and CDR2 ANQGSEA. Trimming took 7 bases from V and 4 from J; bases not matched to a gene: 5. CDR3 loop: CSGGQAGTEAFF. In nucleotides, the CDR3 is TGCAGCGGGGGACAGGCGGGCACTGAAGCTTTCTTT.

This clonotype came up many times. This sequence joins TRBV20-1 and TRBJ2-3, with D hard to call. There are 14 residues in the CDR3. CDR1 is DFQATT and CDR2 is SNEGSKA in the germline V gene (reference sequence). Trimming pared 0 bases from V and 4 bases from J, leaving 11 bases between. The CDR3 loop is CSARDYWRPDTQYF. The CDR3 DNA reads as TGCAGTGCTAGAGATTACTGGCGACCAGATACGCAGTATTTT.

This clonotype was seen repeatedly, ten times or more. The chain recombines TRBV27 with TRBJ2-3, with no clear D. CDR1 is MNHEY, CDR2 SMNVEV, per germline (reference sequence). This CDR3 region has 16 residues. V gave up 2 bases and J gave up 1 base, with 13 bases separating them. For the CDR3, the DNA is TGTGCCAGCAGTTTAAGTTTGGGCGCCGGCACAGATACGCAGTATTTT. Translation: CASSLSLGAGTDTQYF.

This clonotype was counted at least ten times. The chain recombines TRBV6-5 with TRBJ2-2, with 7 bases fitting TRBD1. Trimming removed 8 bases from V and 6 bases from J; junction bases left unmatched: 12. The germline V gene encodes CDR1 MNHEY and CDR2 SVGAGI. CDR3 length: 15 amino acids. The CDR3 here is CASPGTDQGSGELFF. CDR3 sequence (DNA): TGTGCCAGCCCCGGGACAGACCAAGGTTCCGGGGAGCTGTTTTTT.

The sample holds a few counts of this clonotype. This chain links TRBV4-1 with TRBJ2-7; D gene ambiguous. CDR1 and CDR2 (germline): MGHRA, YSYEKL. The CDR3 runs to 12 residues. The V end lost 2 bases, the J end lost 3 bases, and 5 bases lay between the germline ends. In nucleotides, the CDR3 is TGCGCCAGCAGCCAAAACAACTACGAGCAGTACTTC. It yields the protein CASSQNNYEQYF.

This clonotype was recorded at least ten times. This chain joins TRBV20-1 and TRBJ1-6, with TRBD1 as a possible D gene (5 bases). This CDR3 is 14 amino acids long. Germline assignment: CDR1 DFQATT and CDR2 SNEGSKA (reference sequence). The V gene lost 6 bases and the J gene lost 7 bases, with 16 bases spanning the gap. The CDR3 DNA follows: TGCAGTGCCATGGAAACAGGAGGAAATTCACCCCTCCACTTT. Amino acids: CSAMETGGNSPLHF.